A single count supports the clone carrying this T cell receptor beta chain. The data were taken from a study of PD-1 blockade in classical Hodgkin lymphoma. Profiling relied on immunoSEQ multiplex PCR, and the TCRdb table lists in-frame clones only, not all of them. The sample carries some 150,000 clones, about four fifths recorded once. The trim removed 0 bases at V and 13 bases at J, leaving 8 bases unmatched. Germline V gives CDR1 MNHNY, CDR2 SVGAGI (reference sequence). The CDR3 is 13 amino acids. Each patient relapsed following autologous stem cell transplantation, and prior brentuximab vedotin exposure differed.

The rearrangement links TRBV6-6 to TRBJ1-2, with TRBD1 matching 7 bases. Material: peripheral blood mononuclear cells (PBMCs), obtained before the second cycle of nivolumab. The sequence was obtained from a human donor with classical Hodgkin lymphoma. CDR3 DNA: TGTGCCAGCAGTTACTCGACGGGTACAGGGGTCACCTTC. Its translation: CASSYSTGTGVTF.